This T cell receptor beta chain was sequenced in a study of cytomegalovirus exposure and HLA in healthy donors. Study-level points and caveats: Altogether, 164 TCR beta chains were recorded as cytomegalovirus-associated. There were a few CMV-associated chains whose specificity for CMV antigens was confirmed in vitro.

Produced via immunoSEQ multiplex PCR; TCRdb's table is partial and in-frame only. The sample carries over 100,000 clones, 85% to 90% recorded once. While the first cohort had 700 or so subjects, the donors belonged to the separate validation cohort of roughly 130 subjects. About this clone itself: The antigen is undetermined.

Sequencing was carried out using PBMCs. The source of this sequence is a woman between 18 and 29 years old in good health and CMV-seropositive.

CDR3 in amino acids: CASTTGDRVLSGANVLTF. The CDR3 nucleotides read TGTGCCAGTACCACAGGGGACAGGGTCCTCTCTGGGGCCAACGTCCTGACTTTC. The gene calls are TRBV19 and TRBJ2-6; 9 bases align to TRBD1. This CDR3 is 18 amino acids long. J was trimmed by 0 bases and V by 7 bases; bases with no gene match: 10. Germline-derived CDR1 and CDR2 are LNHDA and SQIVND (reference sequence).